The rows below give T cell receptor beta chains drawn from one sample of a study of cytomegalovirus exposure and HLA in healthy donors. Sequenced by immunoSEQ multiplex PCR; TCRdb stores in-frame clones only, minus some. Here the sample spans about 84,000 clones, about nine tenths being singletons. Sequencing was done on a sample of PBMCs. All receptors derive from a man between 18 and 29 years old in good health and CMV-seronegative. The CDR3 runs from the conserved cysteine through the conserved F or W. The D gene is left open where the match is weak. Clone size appears in some rows only: once, few, many, or a class for an expanded clone.

cdr3_length	clone_size	v_call	d_call	j_call	cdr3_nt	cdr3_aa
15	.	TRBV19	.	TRBJ2-2	TGTGCCAGTAGTCCCCCCGGGATGGAGACCGGGGAGCTGTTTTTT	CASSPPGMETGELFF
16	.	TRBV28	.	TRBJ2-7	TGTGCCAGCAGGATTCAGGGGGGTCCAGCACCCTACGAGCAGTACTTC	CASRIQGGPAPYEQYF
16	.	TRBV5-6	.	TRBJ2-2	TGTGCCAGCAGCTTGGAGAGGGACTCGAACACCGGGGAGCTGTTTTTT	CASSLERDSNTGELFF
11	.	TRBV6-5	.	TRBJ1-1	TGTGCCAGCAGTACCGAGGGTGAAGCTTTCTTT	CASSTEGEAFF
15	.	TRBV5-1	TRBD2	TRBJ2-1	TGCGCCAGCAGCCCGGGACTAGCGGGAGGCGGTGAGCAGTTCTTC	CASSPGLAGGGEQFF
17	.	TRBV19	TRBD2	TRBJ2-2	TGTGCCAGTAGTATAAGCCTAGCGGGAGCGATCGCCGGGGAGCTGTTTTTT	CASSISLAGAIAGELFF
16	.	TRBV2	TRBD2	TRBJ2-3	TGTGCCAGCAAATTCGCGGGAGGCGGTAGCACAGATACGCAGTATTTT	CASKFAGGGSTDTQYF
18	.	TRBV28	TRBD1	TRBJ1-2	TGTGCCAGCACGGCCGCGGGACAGAGACCCGTCACCTACTATGGCTACACCTTC	CASTAAGQRPVTYYGYTF
14	.	TRBV5-4	.	TRBJ2-3	TGTGCCAGCAGCTTGGAGGTTAGCCTGGATACGCAGTATTTT	CASSLEVSLDTQYF
12	.	TRBV11-2	.	TRBJ1-1	TGTGCCAGCAGCTTAGCAGTCTCTGAAGCTTTCTTT	CASSLAVSEAFF
15	.	TRBV6-5	TRBD1	TRBJ1-1	TGTGCCAGCAGACGGGACAGGGTAATGAACACTGAAGCTTTCTTT	CASRRDRVMNTEAFF
15	few	TRBV11-2	TRBD2	TRBJ2-1	TGTGCCAGCAGCCCATGGACTAGCCTCGACAATGAGCAGTTCTTC	CASSPWTSLDNEQFF
17	.	TRBV18	TRBD1	TRBJ1-5	TGTGCCAGCTCACTTAACTTGACAGGGGCGCGGGATCAGCCCCAGCATTTT	CASSLNLTGARDQPQHF
14	.	TRBV6-5	.	TRBJ1-5	TGTGCCAGCAGTCCCGGTAGTAGCAATCAGCCCCAGCATTTT	CASSPGSSNQPQHF
11	.	TRBV18	.	TRBJ2-7	TGTGCCAGCTCACCAGGGCGCGAGCAGTACTTC	CASSPGREQYF
14	.	TRBV5-1	.	TRBJ2-7	TGCGCCAGCAGCCCATGGGGGGGGGCGCAAGAGCAGTACTTC	CASSPWGGAQEQYF
16	.	TRBV12-5	.	TRBJ2-1	TGTGCTAGTGCCCTGGCGAGGGCGGGCTCCTACAATGAGCAGTTCTTC	CASALARAGSYNEQFF
14	.	TRBV27	TRBD1	TRBJ1-1	TGTGCCAGCAGACCGACAGGGAAGAACACTGAAGCTTTCTTT	CASRPTGKNTEAFF
15	.	TRBV5-1	.	TRBJ2-7	TGCGCCAGCAGCTTTAGTAGCGAGGTTGCGTACGAGCAGTACTTC	CASSFSSEVAYEQYF
16	.	TRBV15	TRBD1	TRBJ1-2	TGTGCCACCAGCAACCGGGACAGCCTAGCTAACTATGGCTACACCTTC	CATSNRDSLANYGYTF
16	.	TRBV27	TRBD2	TRBJ2-7	TGTGCCAGCAGTCCAAAGGGGACTAGTGTGTTTTACGAGCAGTACTTC	CASSPKGTSVFYEQYF
14	.	TRBV15	.	TRBJ1-1	TGTGCCACCAGCAGAGCCTTTGCGGACAGCATTGCTTTCTTT	CATSRAFADSIAFF
15	.	TRBV5-4	TRBD2	TRBJ2-1	TGTGCCAGCAGCTCGAAGCGGGAGGGGAACAATGAGCAGTTCTTC	CASSSKREGNNEQFF
15	.	TRBV18	.	TRBJ1-1	TGTGCCAGCTCACCGTCGTTTACGAGTAACACTGAAGCTTTCTTT	CASSPSFTSNTEAFF
14	once	TRBV6-5	.	TRBJ1-1	TGTGCCAGCAGTTATTCCGGTCTACAGAGTGAAGCTTTCTTT	CASSYSGLQSEAFF
13	.	TRBV15	TRBD1	TRBJ2-7	TGTGCCACCAGCCGGGACAGGGTAGGCGAGCAGTACTTC	CATSRDRVGEQYF
14	.	TRBV7-6	.	TRBJ2-1	TGTGCCAGCAGCTTAGGTGGGGAGTTGAATGAGCAGTTCTTC	CASSLGGELNEQFF
16	.	TRBV25-1	TRBD1	TRBJ1-1	TGTGCCAGCAGTGGAAGGGCGGGGACAGGGAACACTGAAGCTTTCTTT	CASSGRAGTGNTEAFF
15	.	TRBV6-1	TRBD1	TRBJ2-7	TGTGCCAGCAGTGAAGCGGCAGGGGGACAATACGAGCAGTACTTC	CASSEAAGGQYEQYF
16	.	TRBV18	TRBD1	TRBJ1-4	TGTGCCAGCTCATCGATGACCGGGACAGAGAATGAAAAACTGTTTTTT	CASSSMTGTENEKLFF
15	.	TRBV28	TRBD1	TRBJ2-2	TGTGCCAGCAGAACCGGGACAGGGGAAACCGGGGAGCTGTTTTTT	CASRTGTGETGELFF
14	.	TRBV19	.	TRBJ1-2	TGTGCCAGTAGTTTCGGGACAAGAGAAGGAGGCTACACCTTC	CASSFGTREGGYTF
16	.	TRBV27	.	TRBJ2-7	TGTGCCAGCAGTTTAAAGGGACTTCCTGTAATTTACGAGCAGTACTTC	CASSLKGLPVIYEQYF
14	.	TRBV6-1	TRBD1	TRBJ2-2	TGTGCCAGCAGATGGACAGGGGACACCGGGGAGCTGTTTTTT	CASRWTGDTGELFF
17	.	TRBV7-9	TRBD2	TRBJ2-1	TGTGCCAGCAGCCCAGGGATAGCGGGAGTGGCTGGAAATGAGCAGTTCTTC	CASSPGIAGVAGNEQFF
19	.	TRBV5-1	TRBD2	TRBJ2-3	TGCGCCAGCACGTCCGGACTAGCGGGAGGGCGAGAGGTGACAGATACGCAGTATTTT	CASTSGLAGGREVTDTQYF
13	.	TRBV11-3	.	TRBJ2-1	TGTGCCAGCAGCTTGCGGTTCTACAATGAGCAGTTCTTC	CASSLRFYNEQFF
13	.	TRBV28	.	TRBJ1-2	TGTGCCAGCAGTTTCACAGGGAACTATGGCTACACCTTC	CASSFTGNYGYTF
14	few	TRBV29-1	.	TRBJ2-7	TGCAGCGCTGGCCTTTCTCAGGGGCTCTACGAGCAGTACTTC	CSAGLSQGLYEQYF
13	.	TRBV29-1	.	TRBJ2-7	TGCAGCTTCTTTAGCGGTAGCTCCTACGAGCAGTACTTC	CSFFSGSSYEQYF
13	.	TRBV23-1	.	TRBJ2-2	TGCGCCAGCACCGAGCGGTTGGCCGGGGAGCTGTTTTTT	CASTERLAGELFF
13	.	TRBV5-1	.	TRBJ2-7	TGCGCCAGCAGCTTCCGCGATTCCTACGAGCAGTACTTC	CASSFRDSYEQYF
13	.	TRBV2	.	TRBJ2-7	TGTGCCAGCAAGGACATCCTCTCTTACGAGCAGTACTTC	CASKDILSYEQYF
16	.	TRBV5-4	.	TRBJ1-6	TGTGCCAGCAGCTTGCGCCGGGGGGCGCTTAATTCACCCCTCCACTTT	CASSLRRGALNSPLHF
13	once	TRBV27	.	TRBJ2-1	TGTGCCAGCAGGGGGAGCTCCTACAATGAGCAGTTCTTC	CASRGSSYNEQFF
13	.	TRBV28	.	TRBJ1-5	TGTGCCAAGCAGCCATCGGCGACTTGGCCCCAGCATTTT	CAKQPSATWPQHF
15	.	TRBV2	.	TRBJ2-1	TGTGCCAGCAGACCTGGACTTTTATCCTACAATGAGCAGTTCTTC	CASRPGLLSYNEQFF